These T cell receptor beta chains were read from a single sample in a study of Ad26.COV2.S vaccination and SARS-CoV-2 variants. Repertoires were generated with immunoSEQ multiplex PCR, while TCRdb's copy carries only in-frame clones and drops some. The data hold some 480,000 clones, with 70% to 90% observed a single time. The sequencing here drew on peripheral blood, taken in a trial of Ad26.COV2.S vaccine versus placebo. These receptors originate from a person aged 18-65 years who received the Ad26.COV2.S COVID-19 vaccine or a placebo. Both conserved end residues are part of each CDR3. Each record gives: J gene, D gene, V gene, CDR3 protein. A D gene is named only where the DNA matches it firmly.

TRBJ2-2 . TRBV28 CASSPRLINTGELFF
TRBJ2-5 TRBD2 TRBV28 CASSPHVAGGKETQYF
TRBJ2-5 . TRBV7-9 CASSAVQGGETQYF
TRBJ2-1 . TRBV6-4 CASSQQGGNEQFF
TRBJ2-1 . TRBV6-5 CASRTQVGNEQFF
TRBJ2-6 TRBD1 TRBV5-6 CASSFRQGWLGANVLTF
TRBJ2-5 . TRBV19 CASSSRLLQETQYF
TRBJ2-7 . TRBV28 CASSPHLARSYEQYF
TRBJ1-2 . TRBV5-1 CASSLEDGLYGYTF
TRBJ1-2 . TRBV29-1 CSVGRDTRNYGYTF
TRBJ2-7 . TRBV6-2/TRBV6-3 CASSSAREQYF
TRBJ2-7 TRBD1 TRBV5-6 CASSGGTGTEQYF
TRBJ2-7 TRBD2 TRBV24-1 CATSDSIGTREQYF
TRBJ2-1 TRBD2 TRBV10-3 CAISEDLLAEKYNEQFF
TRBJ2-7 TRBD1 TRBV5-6 CASRERGQGRNEQYF
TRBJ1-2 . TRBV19 CASSYSNYGYTF
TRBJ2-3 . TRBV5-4 CASSLRQLISTDTQYF
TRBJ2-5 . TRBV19 CASSQRRGDVSQETQYF
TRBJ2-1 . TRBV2 CASSEGWRSEQFF
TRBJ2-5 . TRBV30 CAWSTGDQETQYF
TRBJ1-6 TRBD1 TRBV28 CASSLSGGLDSPLHF
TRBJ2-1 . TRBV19 CASREEATSYNEQFF
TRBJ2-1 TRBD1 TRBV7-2 CASSQGQGAFSEQFF
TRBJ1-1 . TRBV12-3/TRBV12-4 CASSPPHVAEAFF
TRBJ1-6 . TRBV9 CASSVEQRNSPLHF
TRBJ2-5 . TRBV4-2 CASSQDRGGVVRETQYF
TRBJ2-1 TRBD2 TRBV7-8 CASSRGASGRSNEQFF
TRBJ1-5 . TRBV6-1 CASSEPRERPQHF
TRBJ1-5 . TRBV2 CASNGRGNQPQHF
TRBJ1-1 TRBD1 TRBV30 CAWRMQGAEKTEAFF
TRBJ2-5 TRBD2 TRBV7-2 CASSLGWGGGQETQYF
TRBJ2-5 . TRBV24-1 CATSEARLEETQYF
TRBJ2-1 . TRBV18 CASSPLGGSYNEQFF
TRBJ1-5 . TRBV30 CAWSDTGNQPQHF
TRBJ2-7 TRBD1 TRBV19 CASTLGQGSHEQYF
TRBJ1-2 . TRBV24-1 CATRASLGGYTF
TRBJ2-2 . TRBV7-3 CASRRGDNTGELFF
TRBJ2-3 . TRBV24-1 CATSDLQRAKIGDTQYF
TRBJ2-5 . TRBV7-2 CASSPRGPPGTQYF
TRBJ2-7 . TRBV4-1 CASSQEGDGDEQYF
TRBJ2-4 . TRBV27 CASSLGLGGSSGNIQYF
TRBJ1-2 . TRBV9 CASSPRGGEGYTF
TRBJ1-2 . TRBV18 CASSPRQANYGYTF
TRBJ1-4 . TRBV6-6 CASRGGSGTNEKLFF
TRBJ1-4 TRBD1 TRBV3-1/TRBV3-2 CASSLLNPGGFPTNEKLFF
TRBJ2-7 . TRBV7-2 CASSLGGPGSEQYF
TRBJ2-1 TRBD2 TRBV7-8 CASNGLAGAGYNEQFF
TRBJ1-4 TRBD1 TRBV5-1 CASSLGIQGATNEKLFF
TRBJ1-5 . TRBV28 CASSPQGVNQPQHF
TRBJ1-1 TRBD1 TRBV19 CASSRQGVDTEAFF
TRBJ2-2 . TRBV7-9 CASSFSASGAGTKGLFF
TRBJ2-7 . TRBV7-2 CASSLSGKVIEQYF
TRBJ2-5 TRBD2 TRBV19 CASSTLAGETQYF
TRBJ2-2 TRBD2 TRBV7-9 CASSFGLAGAGELFF